This entry lists 2 T cell receptor beta chains sequenced from one sample in a study of blood T cell repertoires in COVID-19. TCRdb's copy holds only in-frame clones and misses some; the assay was immunoSEQ multiplex PCR. The sample lists about 83,000 clones; around 84% were seen once. Input material: peripheral blood. The source of these receptors is a man aged 80 or over with active or convalescent COVID-19.

The chain uses TRBV5-6 and TRBJ2-1, with D perhaps matching TRBD2 (6 bases). Germline V CDR1 and CDR2: SGHDT, YYEEEE. This CDR3 comprises 17 residues. V was cut by 4 bases and J by 0 bases, with 17 bases left in between. The CDR3: CASSPVLAGTSYNEQFF. The CDR3 DNA is TGTGCCAGCAGCCCGGTCCTGGCGGGGACCTCCTACAATGAGCAGTTCTTC.

The chain links TRBV2 to TRBJ1-2; TRBD1 matches at 7 bases. V lost 7 bases, J lost 8 bases, and 13 bases stayed unmatched. This CDR3 has 14 amino acids. Germline V gene data show CDR1 as SNHLY and CDR2 as FYNNEI. This chain's CDR3 is CASNRQGLREGYTF. The CDR3, as DNA: TGTGCCAGCAACCGACAGGGATTACGGGAAGGCTACACCTTC.